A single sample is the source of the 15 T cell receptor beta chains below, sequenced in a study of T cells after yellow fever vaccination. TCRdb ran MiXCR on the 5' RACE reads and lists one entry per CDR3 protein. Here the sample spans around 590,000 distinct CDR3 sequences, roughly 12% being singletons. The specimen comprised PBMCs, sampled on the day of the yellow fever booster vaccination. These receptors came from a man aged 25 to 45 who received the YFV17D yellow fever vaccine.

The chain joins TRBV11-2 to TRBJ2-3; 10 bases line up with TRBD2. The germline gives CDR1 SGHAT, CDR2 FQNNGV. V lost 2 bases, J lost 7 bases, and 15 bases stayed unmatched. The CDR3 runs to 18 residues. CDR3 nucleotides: TGTGCCAGCAGCTTAATCAGTAGCGGGAGGCCCGGTGGGTATACGCAGTATTTT. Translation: CASSLISSGRPGGYTQYF.

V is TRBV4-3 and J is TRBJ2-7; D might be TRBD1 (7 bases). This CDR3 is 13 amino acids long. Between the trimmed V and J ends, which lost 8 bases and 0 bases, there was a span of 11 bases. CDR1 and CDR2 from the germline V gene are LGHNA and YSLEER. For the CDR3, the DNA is TGCGCCAGCGCGCGGGACAGCTCCTACGAGCAGTACTTC. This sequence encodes CASARDSSYEQYF.

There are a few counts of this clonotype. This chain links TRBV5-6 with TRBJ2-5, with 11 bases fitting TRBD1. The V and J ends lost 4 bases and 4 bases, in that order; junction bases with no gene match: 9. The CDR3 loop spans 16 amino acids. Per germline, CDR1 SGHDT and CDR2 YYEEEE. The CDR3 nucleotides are TGTGCCAGCAGCCTGGACAGGGGGCTGGTTGGAGAGACCCAGTACTTC. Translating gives CASSLDRGLVGETQYF.

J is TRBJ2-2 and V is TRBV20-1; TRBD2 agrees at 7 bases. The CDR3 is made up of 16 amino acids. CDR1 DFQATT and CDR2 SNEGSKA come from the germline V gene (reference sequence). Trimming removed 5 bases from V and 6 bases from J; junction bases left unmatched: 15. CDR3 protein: CSASSVVRGRSGELFF. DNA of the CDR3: TGCAGTGCTTCCAGTGTCGTGCGCGGGAGATCCGGGGAGCTGTTTTTT.

The CDR3 bases are TGTGCCAGCACCATTGGGACAGGGGACGAAAAACTGTTTTTT. Translation gives CASTIGTGDEKLFF. The chain links TRBV6-1 to TRBJ1-4; the match to TRBD1 covers 10 bases. Looked up from germline, CDR1 is MNHNS and CDR2 is SASEGT. The CDR3 is 14 residues long. J lost 8 bases, V lost 7 bases, and 7 bases had no gene match.

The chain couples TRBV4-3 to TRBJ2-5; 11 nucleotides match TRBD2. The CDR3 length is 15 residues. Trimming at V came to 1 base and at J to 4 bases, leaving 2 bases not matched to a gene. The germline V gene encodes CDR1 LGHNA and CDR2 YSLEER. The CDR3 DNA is TGCGCCAGCAGCCAAGGACTAGCGGGATTAGAGACCCAGTACTTC. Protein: CASSQGLAGLETQYF.

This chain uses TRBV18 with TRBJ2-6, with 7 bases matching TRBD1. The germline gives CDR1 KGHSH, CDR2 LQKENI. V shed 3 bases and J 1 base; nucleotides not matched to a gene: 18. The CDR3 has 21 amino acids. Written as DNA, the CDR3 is TGTGCCAGCTCACCTCTCCAACGACAGGGATCGGGCACGTCTGGGGCCAACGTCCTGACTTTC. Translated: CASSPLQRQGSGTSGANVLTF.

CDR3 sequence reads: CASSIQQRLHF. The CDR3 DNA reads TGTGCCAGCTCCATTCAACAGCGCCTCCACTTT. The chain is built from TRBV7-9 and TRBJ1-6, with D uncertain. V was pared by 8 bases and J by 15 bases, with 14 bases between. The CDR3 has 11 amino acids. The germline V gene encodes CDR1 SEHNR and CDR2 FQNEAQ (reference sequence). The full variable domain, with the rest looked up from reference TRBV7-9 and TRBJ1-6, is DTGVSQNPRHKITKRGQNVTFRCDPISEHNRLYWYRQTLGQGPEFLTYFQNEAQLEKSRLLSDRFSAERPKGSFSTLEIQRTEQGDSAMYLCASSIQQRLHFGNGTRLTVT.

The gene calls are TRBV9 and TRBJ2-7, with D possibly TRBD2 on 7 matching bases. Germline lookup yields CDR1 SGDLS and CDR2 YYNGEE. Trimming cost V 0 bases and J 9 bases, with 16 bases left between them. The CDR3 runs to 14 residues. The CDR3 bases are TGTGCCAGCAGCGTAGGGGAGGGGGTAGTAGTGCAGTACTTC. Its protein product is CASSVGEGVVVQYF.

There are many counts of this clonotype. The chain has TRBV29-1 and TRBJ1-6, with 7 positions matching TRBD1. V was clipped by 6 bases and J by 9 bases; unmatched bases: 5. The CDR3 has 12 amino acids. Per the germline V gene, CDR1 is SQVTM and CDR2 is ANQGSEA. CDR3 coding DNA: TGCAGCGTCCGGGACAGCGGTTCACCCCTCCACTTT. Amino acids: CSVRDSGSPLHF.

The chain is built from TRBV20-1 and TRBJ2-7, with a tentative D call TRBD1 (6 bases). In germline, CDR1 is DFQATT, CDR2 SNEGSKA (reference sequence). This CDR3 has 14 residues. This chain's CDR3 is CSATGPGRASEQYF. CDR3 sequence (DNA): TGCAGCGCAACAGGGCCTGGCAGGGCTTCCGAGCAGTACTTC.

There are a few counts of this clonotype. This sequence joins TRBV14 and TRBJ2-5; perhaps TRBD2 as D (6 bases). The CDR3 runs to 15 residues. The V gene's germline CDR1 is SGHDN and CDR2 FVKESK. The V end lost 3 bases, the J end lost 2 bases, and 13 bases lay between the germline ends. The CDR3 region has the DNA TGTGCCAGCAGCCAGTTGGTGGGGACTCAAGAGACCCAGTACTTC. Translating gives CASSQLVGTQETQYF.

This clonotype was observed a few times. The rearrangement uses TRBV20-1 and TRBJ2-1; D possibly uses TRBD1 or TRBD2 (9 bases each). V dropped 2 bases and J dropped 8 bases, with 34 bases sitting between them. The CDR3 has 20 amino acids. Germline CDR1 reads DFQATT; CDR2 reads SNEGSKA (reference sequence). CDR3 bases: TGCAGTGCTAGAAGTGTGGCAGTGACAGGGGGGAGTAGCGGGAGATATGAGCAGTTCTTC. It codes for CSARSVAVTGGSSGRYEQFF.

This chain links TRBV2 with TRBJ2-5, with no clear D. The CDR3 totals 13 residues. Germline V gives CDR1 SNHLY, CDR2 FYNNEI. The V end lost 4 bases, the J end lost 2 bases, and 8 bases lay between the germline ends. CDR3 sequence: CASSAGSQETQYF. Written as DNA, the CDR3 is TGTGCCAGCAGTGCCGGCTCGCAAGAGACCCAGTACTTC.

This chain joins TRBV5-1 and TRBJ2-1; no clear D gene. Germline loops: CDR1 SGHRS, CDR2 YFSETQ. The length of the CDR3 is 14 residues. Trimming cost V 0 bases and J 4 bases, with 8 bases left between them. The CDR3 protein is CASSLETRYNEQFF. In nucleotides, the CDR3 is TGCGCCAGCAGCTTGGAAACTCGGTACAATGAGCAGTTCTTC.